One sample yielded the 24 T cell receptor beta chains listed below, sequenced in a study of regulatory T cells in long-lasting Graves disease. Time point denoted: persistent/refractory GD, antithyroid drugs over 5 years with positive TRAb. PBMCs were the source of the RNA used for TCR sequencing. In building TCR beta libraries, iRepertoire HTBI primers were used together with Arm-PCR of CDR3 regions. Using its own MiXCR run on the multiplex PCR reads, TCRdb lists one record per CDR3 protein. Here the sample spans 300,000 or so distinct CDR3 sequences, 15% to 20% being singletons. This material consisted of peripheral blood mononuclear cells (PBMCs), taken when the disease was refractory, from a patient treated with antithyroid drugs. These receptor sequences come from a female donor with Graves disease.

This clonotype was detected a few times. This may arise from a read error, as a much more abundant clone is one base away. DNA of the CDR3: TGTGCCAGCAGCTTAGCGGGGGCCACGGGGGAGACCCAGTACTTC. Translation: CASSLAGATGETQYF. This sequence joins TRBV7-2 and TRBJ2-5, with D tentatively TRBD1 (6 bases). The CDR3 consists of 15 residues. V was clipped by 0 bases and J by 5 bases, with 13 bases between them. Per the germline V gene, CDR1 is SGHTA and CDR2 is FQGNSA.

This clonotype has a count of ten or more. The chain is built from TRBV20-1 and TRBJ1-2, with a tentative D call TRBD1 (5 bases). CDR3 length: 14 amino acids. The germline V gene has CDR1 DFQATT and CDR2 SNEGSKA (reference sequence). V was clipped by 2 bases and J by 2 bases, with 12 bases between them. Written as DNA, the CDR3 is TGCAGTGCTAGACCCAGGGTGGAGAACTATGGCTACACCTTC. This sequence encodes CSARPRVENYGYTF.

The gene calls are TRBV10-3 and TRBJ1-4, with unresolved D. Germline values: CDR1 ENHRY, CDR2 SYGVKD. The CDR3 is 15 amino acids. Trimming removed 0 bases at V and 4 bases at J, with 9 bases between. The CDR3 spells CAISESERNNEKLFF. The CDR3 DNA follows: TGTGCCATCAGTGAGTCGGAACGGAATAATGAAAAACTGTTTTTT.

The V gene is TRBV4-1, the J gene TRBJ2-5, with D possibly being TRBD2 (6 bases). In germline, CDR1 is MGHRA, CDR2 YSYEKL. V lost 4 bases and J lost 5, with 14 bases in between. This CDR3 comprises 14 residues. The chain's CDR3 is CASSLRELGETQYF. CDR3 sequence (DNA): TGCGCCAGCAGCCTCCGGGAGTTGGGGGAGACCCAGTACTTC.

This clonotype was recorded at least ten times. The chain has TRBV7-8 and TRBJ2-7, with 8 bases fitting TRBD2. Germline assignment: CDR1 SGHVS and CDR2 FQNEAQ. J lost 1 base, V lost 5 bases, and 7 bases had no gene match. The CDR3 contains 15 residues. CDR3 region: CASSISGKVSYEQYF. For the CDR3, the DNA is TGTGCCAGCAGCATTAGCGGGAAGGTTTCCTACGAGCAGTACTTC.

This clonotype has at least ten counts. The chain uses TRBV28 and TRBJ2-7; D perhaps matches TRBD2 (6 bases). Per the germline V gene, CDR1 is MDHEN and CDR2 is SYDVKM. The CDR3 is 12 residues long. The V end was cut by 10 bases, the J end by 3 bases, with 13 bases between. CDR3 in amino acids: CAIGTPLYEQYF. CDR3 in DNA: TGTGCCATCGGGACTCCCCTCTACGAGCAGTACTTC.

This clonotype was recorded a few times. The V and J genes are TRBV13 and TRBJ2-1; the D gene is possibly TRBD1 (7 bases). CDR3 length: 15 residues. Germline V gene data show CDR1 as PRHDT and CDR2 as FYEKMQ (reference sequence). Trimming removed 4 bases at V and 4 bases at J, with 14 bases between. The DNA of the CDR3 is TGTGCCAGCAGCTCCTGGGGGGACAGATACAATGAGCAGTTCTTC. It is translated as CASSSWGDRYNEQFF.

This clonotype was observed a few times. A read error may account for a junction end that differs from germline. CDR3 protein: CATSKGQVDQLQHF. The DNA of the CDR3 is TGTGCCACCAGCAAGGGACAGGTTGATCAGCTCCAGCATTTT. The chain carries TRBV15 and TRBJ1-5; 8 nucleotides align to TRBD1. This CDR3 has 14 residues. Germline CDR1 LNHNV, CDR2 YYDKDF (reference sequence).

This clonotype appeared once. V usage is TRBV5-1 and J usage is TRBJ2-2; D gene unclear. V shed 8 bases and J shed 2 bases, with 16 bases lying between them. Germline V gene sequence: CDR1 SGHRS, CDR2 YFSETQ. The CDR3 has 15 amino acids. Here the CDR3 DNA reads TGCGCCAGTGGGCTAAGACCACTTAACACCGGGGAGCTGTTTTTT. This translates into CASGLRPLNTGELFF.

This clonotype has ten or more counts. The CDR3 loop reads CASRALDRPRYTF. CDR3 DNA: TGTGCCAGCAGAGCCCTTGACCGGCCTCGCTACACCTTC. The genes are TRBV27 and TRBJ1-2, with D unresolved. The CDR3 spans 13 residues. Germline assignment: CDR1 MNHEY and CDR2 SMNVEV (reference sequence). V gave up 6 bases and J gave up 9 bases, with 17 bases separating them.

This chain joins TRBV5-1 and TRBJ1-5; 7 bases match TRBD1. V was clipped by 7 bases and J by 6 bases; unmatched bases: 10. The CDR3 runs to 14 residues. Germline CDR1 and CDR2: SGHRS and YFSETQ. In DNA, the CDR3 is TGCGCCAGCGGGCCCGGGACAGCTGGTCAGCCCCAGCATTTT. This codes for CASGPGTAGQPQHF.

This clonotype was counted many times. This rearrangement joins TRBV28 to TRBJ2-7, with TRBD1 matching over 7 bases. V lost 5 bases and J lost 0; bases outside the gene matches: 7. The CDR3 covers 15 residues. Germline V CDR1 and CDR2: MDHEN, SYDVKM. The CDR3, as DNA: TGTGCCAGCAGTCCCCCCGACAGGGACTCCTACGAGCAGTACTTC. Its protein product is CASSPPDRDSYEQYF.

At least ten counts were recorded for this clonotype. This chain joins TRBV5-1 and TRBJ1-1; possible D gene TRBD1, 6 bases. Trimming left V 2 bases short and J 1 base short, with 9 bases between. CDR3 length: 14 residues. Germline CDR1 is SGHRS and CDR2 is YFSETQ. This chain's CDR3 is CASSFGTTNTEAFF. CDR3 nucleotides: TGCGCCAGCAGCTTCGGGACAACGAACACTGAAGCTTTCTTT.

The CDR3 spells CASKRSDINGYTF. As DNA, the CDR3 is TGTGCCAGCAAACGTAGCGACATAAATGGCTACACCTTC. The chain is built from TRBV6-1 and TRBJ1-2; D gene uncertain. The V gene's germline CDR1 is MNHNS and CDR2 SASEGT. V shed 7 bases and J shed 6 bases, with 15 bases lying between them. The CDR3 runs 13 residues.

Many counts were recorded for this clonotype. V is TRBV4-3 and J is TRBJ1-4; no clear D gene. The CDR3 totals 16 residues. Germline V lookup: CDR1 LGHNA, CDR2 YSLEER. V lost 0 bases, J lost 6 bases, and 14 bases lay in between. The CDR3 DNA is TGCGCCAGCAGCCAAGATTGGGCCTTTCAGGATGAAAAACTGTTTTTT. This encodes CASSQDWAFQDEKLFF.

This clonotype was counted once. V usage is TRBV10-3 and J usage is TRBJ2-1, with TRBD2 matching over 8 bases. The germline V gene encodes CDR1 ENHRY and CDR2 SYGVKD. Trimming took 9 bases from V and 7 from J; bases not matched to a gene: 2. The CDR3 loop spans 11 amino acids. The CDR3 nucleotides read TGTGCCATTCGGGGGGGTAATGAGCAGTTCTTC. Its protein is CAIRGGNEQFF.

There are many counts of this clonotype. J is TRBJ2-2 and V is TRBV6-2 or TRBV6-3; D is ambiguous. The ends were cut back, 6 bases at V and 4 bases at J, with 15 bases in the middle. The CDR3 has 15 residues. The germline V gene encodes CDR1 MNHEY and CDR2 SVGEGT. The CDR3 DNA sequence: TGTGCCAGCAGGACCCAAGGGCTGGGCACCGGGGAGCTGTTTTTT. This codes for CASRTQGLGTGELFF.

The sample holds many counts of this clonotype. This chain connects TRBV12-3 or TRBV12-4 to TRBJ1-5; D might be TRBD1 (5 bases). The ends were cut back, 3 bases at V and 6 bases at J, with 12 bases in the middle. CDR3 length: 14 residues. CDR3 coding DNA: TGTGCCAGCAGTTTCTCGGGGGGAACTCAGCCCCAGCATTTT. Protein: CASSFSGGTQPQHF.

This clonotype occurred a few times. The chain recombines TRBV20-1 with TRBJ2-7; TRBD1 might be the D (8 bases). Trimming took 3 bases from V and 4 from J, leaving 28 bases between them. The CDR3 has 18 residues. CDR1 DFQATT and CDR2 SNEGSKA come from the germline V gene (reference sequence). CDR3 loop: CSARSGTGIDDTGYEQYF. In DNA, the CDR3 is TGCAGTGCTAGGAGCGGGACAGGCATTGATGATACTGGATACGAGCAGTACTTC.

CDR3 DNA sequence: TGTGCCTGGAGTCCCCATCCCGGGCAGCCCCAGCATTTT. It codes for CAWSPHPGQPQHF. The chain recombines TRBV30 with TRBJ1-5; D remains unclear. Trimming left V 2 bases short and J 7 bases short, with 12 bases between. This CDR3 is 13 amino acids long. Germline V gene data show CDR1 as GTSNPN and CDR2 as SVGIG (reference sequence).

This chain uses TRBV2 with TRBJ2-2; D is undetermined. This CDR3 spans 14 amino acids. The germline CDR1 and CDR2 sequences are SNHLY and FYNNEI. The V end lost 7 bases, the J end lost 4 bases, and 13 bases lay between the germline ends. DNA of the CDR3: TGTGCCAGCACCCCGGGTTTGCCCACCGGGGAGCTGTTTTTT. Its protein is CASTPGLPTGELFF.

There are many counts of this clonotype. The rearrangement links TRBV11-2 to TRBJ2-5; 12 bases match TRBD2. The CDR3 contains 14 residues. V shed 7 bases and J 5 bases; nucleotides not matched to a gene: 5. Germline lookup yields CDR1 SGHAT and CDR2 FQNNGV. In DNA form, the CDR3 reads TGTGCCAGCACCCGGACTAGCGGGACCGAGACCCAGTACTTC. Protein sequence: CASTRTSGTETQYF.

The chain couples TRBV4-1 to TRBJ2-7; TRBD2 matches at 12 bases. Germline-derived CDR1 and CDR2 are MGHRA and YSYEKL. V was clipped by 0 bases and J by 6 bases; unmatched bases: 15. The CDR3 has 19 amino acids. The CDR3 here is CASSQDNWPSGRALSEQYF. CDR3 nucleotides: TGCGCCAGCAGCCAAGATAACTGGCCTAGCGGGAGGGCCCTTTCCGAGCAGTACTTC.

At least ten counts were recorded for this clonotype. The chain joins TRBV5-1 to TRBJ1-2; TRBD1 is a possible D gene (5 bases). V dropped 0 bases and J dropped 8 bases, with 11 bases sitting between them. The CDR3 is 13 residues long. Germline loops: CDR1 SGHRS, CDR2 YFSETQ. CDR3: CASSLETAGGYTF. CDR3 nucleotide sequence: TGCGCCAGCAGCTTGGAGACAGCAGGGGGCTACACCTTC.